A selection of T cell receptor beta chains follows, all from one sample in a study of identical twins. TCRdb fed the 5' RACE reads into MiXCR, producing one record per CDR3 protein. The table records 1,800,000 or so distinct CDR3 sequences, under 35% of them present only once. The sequencing input was cord blood. The receptors stem from a newborn girl in good health. Each CDR3 is given with its conserved first and last residue. Each record gives: J gene, V gene, clone size, D gene, CDR3 protein, CDR3 DNA. The D gene is left open where the match is weak. A row's size may be missing; if present it is once, few, many or a size class.

j_call: TRBJ2-7
v_call: TRBV6-5
clone_size: few
d_call: TRBD1
cdr3_aa: CASSQDRGRTYEQYF
cdr3_nt: TGTGCCAGCAGCCAGGACAGGGGGAGGACCTACGAGCAGTACTTC

j_call: TRBJ1-5
v_call: TRBV20-1
clone_size: once
d_call: -
cdr3_aa: CSAYRDNQPQHF
cdr3_nt: TGCAGTGCTTACAGAGATAATCAGCCCCAGCATTTT

j_call: TRBJ2-7
v_call: TRBV10-3
clone_size: -
d_call: -
cdr3_aa: CAISQAQGPNEQYF
cdr3_nt: TGTGCCATCAGTCAAGCCCAGGGGCCGAACGAGCAGTACTTC

j_call: TRBJ1-2
v_call: TRBV3-1
clone_size: few
d_call: TRBD1
cdr3_aa: CASSQKAGTAYGYTF
cdr3_nt: TGTGCCAGCAGCCAAAAAGCCGGGACAGCCTATGGCTACACCTTC

j_call: TRBJ2-1
v_call: TRBV20-1
clone_size: -
d_call: -
cdr3_aa: CSALLGGPYNEQFF
cdr3_nt: TGCAGTGCCCTTCTCGGGGGGCCATACAATGAGCAGTTCTTC

j_call: TRBJ1-4
v_call: TRBV5-1
clone_size: few
d_call: -
cdr3_aa: CASSRDTGDEKLFF
cdr3_nt: TGCGCCAGCAGCCGGGACACGGGGGATGAAAAACTGTTTTTT

j_call: TRBJ2-1
v_call: TRBV12-3/TRBV12-4
clone_size: many
d_call: TRBD2
cdr3_aa: CASRWSSGRDNEQFF
cdr3_nt: TGTGCCAGCAGGTGGTCTAGCGGGCGGGACAATGAGCAGTTCTTC

j_call: TRBJ1-1
v_call: TRBV7-9
clone_size: -
d_call: -
cdr3_aa: CASSLARQLNTEAFF
cdr3_nt: TGTGCCAGCAGCTTAGCCCGACAGTTGAACACTGAAGCTTTCTTT

j_call: TRBJ2-3
v_call: TRBV10-3
clone_size: few
d_call: TRBD2
cdr3_aa: CATQHTSAHTDTQYF
cdr3_nt: TGTGCCACCCAACACACTAGCGCCCACACAGATACGCAGTATTTT

j_call: TRBJ2-5
v_call: TRBV30
clone_size: -
d_call: -
cdr3_aa: CAWSDSWGSEQYF
cdr3_nt: TGTGCCTGGAGTGACTCCTGGGGAAGTGAGCAGTACTTC

j_call: TRBJ2-7
v_call: TRBV11-3
clone_size: -
d_call: TRBD2
cdr3_aa: CASSYGTSGFYEQYF
cdr3_nt: TGTGCCAGCAGCTACGGGACTAGCGGGTTCTACGAGCAGTACTTC

j_call: TRBJ2-5
v_call: TRBV2
clone_size: few
d_call: TRBD2
cdr3_aa: CASRRAGGPQETQYF
cdr3_nt: TGTGCCAGCAGGCGGGCGGGAGGGCCCCAAGAGACCCAGTACTTC

j_call: TRBJ2-7
v_call: TRBV20-1
clone_size: few
d_call: -
cdr3_aa: CSASQGLAASSYEQYF
cdr3_nt: TGCAGTGCTAGTCAGGGACTCGCGGCTAGCTCCTACGAGCAGTACTTC

j_call: TRBJ2-2
v_call: TRBV3-1
clone_size: few
d_call: -
cdr3_aa: CASSQFFLDTGELFF
cdr3_nt: TGTGCCAGCAGCCAATTTTTCCTCGACACCGGGGAGCTGTTTTTT

j_call: TRBJ2-7
v_call: TRBV18
clone_size: -
d_call: -
cdr3_aa: CASSNLFSRGGPHNEQYF
cdr3_nt: TGTGCCAGCTCAAATCTGTTTTCCAGGGGAGGTCCGCACAATGAGCAGTACTTC

j_call: TRBJ1-1
v_call: TRBV28
clone_size: -
d_call: -
cdr3_aa: CASSFLTLNTEAFF
cdr3_nt: TGTGCCAGCAGCTTCCTGACGCTAAACACTGAAGCTTTCTTT

j_call: TRBJ1-4
v_call: TRBV20-1
clone_size: few
d_call: -
cdr3_aa: CSAMGRNEKLFF
cdr3_nt: TGCAGTGCCATGGGGAGAAATGAAAAACTGTTTTTT

j_call: TRBJ2-1
v_call: TRBV7-2
clone_size: few
d_call: -
cdr3_aa: CASSSFHNNEQFF
cdr3_nt: TGTGCCAGCAGCTCGTTTCATAACAATGAGCAGTTCTTC

j_call: TRBJ2-1
v_call: TRBV5-1
clone_size: few
d_call: -
cdr3_aa: CASSLSGQFYNEQFF
cdr3_nt: TGCGCCAGCAGCTTGTCTGGTCAGTTTTACAATGAGCAGTTCTTC

j_call: TRBJ2-1
v_call: TRBV9
clone_size: -
d_call: -
cdr3_aa: CASSPQRPDNEQFF
cdr3_nt: TGTGCCAGCAGCCCCCAACGACCAGACAATGAGCAGTTCTTC

j_call: TRBJ2-3
v_call: TRBV3-1
clone_size: few
d_call: TRBD2
cdr3_aa: CASSQGLLSGGATDTQYF
cdr3_nt: TGTGCCAGCAGCCAAGGCCTATTAAGCGGGGGGGCCACAGATACGCAGTATTTT

j_call: TRBJ2-7
v_call: TRBV28
clone_size: -
d_call: TRBD2
cdr3_aa: CASRSGTSGSYNEQYF
cdr3_nt: TGTGCCAGCAGATCTGGGACTAGCGGGAGCTACAATGAGCAGTACTTC

j_call: TRBJ2-3
v_call: TRBV9
clone_size: few
d_call: -
cdr3_aa: CASSATPASTDTQYF
cdr3_nt: TGTGCCAGCAGCGCGACCCCCGCTAGCACAGATACGCAGTATTTT

j_call: TRBJ2-5
v_call: TRBV20-1
clone_size: -
d_call: TRBD1
cdr3_aa: CSAAGTGDQETQYF
cdr3_nt: TGCAGTGCGGCCGGGACAGGGGACCAAGAGACCCAGTACTTC

j_call: TRBJ2-3
v_call: TRBV28
clone_size: once
d_call: TRBD2
cdr3_aa: CASSFWTSGSTDMQYF
cdr3_nt: TGTGCCAGCAGTTTTTGGACTAGCGGGAGCACAGATATGCAGTATTTT

j_call: TRBJ2-5
v_call: TRBV28
clone_size: -
d_call: -
cdr3_aa: CASSLGAFNDQGTQYF
cdr3_nt: TGTGCCAGCAGTTTAGGAGCCTTTAATGACCAGGGGACCCAGTACTTC

j_call: TRBJ2-7
v_call: TRBV20-1
clone_size: -
d_call: TRBD2
cdr3_aa: CSARDPNPSGRANEQYF
cdr3_nt: TGCAGTGCTAGAGATCCCAACCCTAGCGGGAGGGCCAACGAGCAGTACTTC

j_call: TRBJ2-3
v_call: TRBV5-1
clone_size: few
d_call: TRBD1
cdr3_aa: CASSMGQGRTDTQYF
cdr3_nt: TGCGCCAGCAGCATGGGACAGGGGCGCACAGATACGCAGTATTTT

j_call: TRBJ2-3
v_call: TRBV20-1
clone_size: -
d_call: -
cdr3_aa: CSARVLAPSTDTQYF
cdr3_nt: TGCAGTGCTAGAGTCCTAGCCCCATCCACAGATACGCAGTATTTT

j_call: TRBJ1-1
v_call: TRBV24-1
clone_size: -
d_call: -
cdr3_aa: CATSDYPQGTEAFF
cdr3_nt: TGTGCCACCAGTGATTATCCTCAGGGAACTGAAGCTTTCTTT

j_call: TRBJ2-7
v_call: TRBV28
clone_size: -
d_call: TRBD2
cdr3_aa: CASSFGLASYNEQYF
cdr3_nt: TGTGCCAGCAGTTTCGGACTAGCCTCCTACAATGAGCAGTACTTC

j_call: TRBJ1-6
v_call: TRBV20-1
clone_size: -
d_call: TRBD1
cdr3_aa: CSARGGGFGQGNSPLHF
cdr3_nt: TGCAGTGCTAGAGGGGGAGGTTTTGGACAGGGGAATTCACCCCTCCACTTT

j_call: TRBJ2-2
v_call: TRBV12-3/TRBV12-4
clone_size: few
d_call: -
cdr3_aa: CASSSQGNTGELFF
cdr3_nt: TGTGCCAGCAGTTCCCAGGGGAACACCGGGGAGCTGTTTTTT

j_call: TRBJ1-2
v_call: TRBV27
clone_size: few
d_call: TRBD1
cdr3_aa: CASSWTGSNGYTF
cdr3_nt: TGTGCCAGCAGTTGGACAGGGAGCAATGGCTACACCTTC

j_call: TRBJ1-2
v_call: TRBV12-3/TRBV12-4
clone_size: few
d_call: TRBD1
cdr3_aa: CASSLQGATNYGYTF
cdr3_nt: TGTGCCAGCAGTTTACAGGGGGCTACCAACTATGGCTACACCTTC